This TCR beta chain is from a study of shared clonotypes between healthy human individuals. Whole-study context: Donors, aged 18 to 49, were two women and a few men. The study's findings and limits: The rarefaction results pointed to incomplete sorted-subset sequencing despite large depth. Investigators collected only blood, and repertoires in tissues likely differ.

Turning to this clone: Its antigen is as yet unknown.

The CDR3 is 18 residues long. With V trimmed by 5 bases and J by 5 bases, 15 bases remained unmatched. From germline, CDR1 is SEHNR and CDR2 FQNEAQ (reference sequence). Terminally differentiated effector memory CD45RA+ cells were excluded from the naive CD8 cells, which were CD45RO-negative and positively selected for CCR7. TCRdb keeps only in-frame clones here, not all; method: immunoSEQ multiplex PCR. Among millions of clones, just under 95% were seen once, and the ten largest hold roughly 1.1%. Sequenced sample: naive CD8+ T cells sorted from blood. The V gene is TRBV7-9, the J gene TRBJ2-1, with TRBD1 identical over 10 bases. This sequence was found in a man younger than 35 in good health. DNA for the CDR3: TGTGCCAGCAGCGCTAGTCCCGGGACAGGGGCGAAGGACAATGAGCAGTTCTTC. Amino acids: CASSASPGTGAKDNEQFF.